These 24 T cell receptor beta chains were sequenced from one sample in a study of shared clonotypes between healthy human individuals. TCRdb keeps only in-frame clones here, not all; method: immunoSEQ multiplex PCR. The sample has 2.3 million or so clones; approximately 95% are singletons. What was sequenced was naive CD4+ T cells from PBMCs. As for subset: CD45RA+ positively selected. These receptors originate from a man between 18 and 35 years old in good health. Some clones in this sample may be carry-over from other donors' samples.

This chain connects TRBV6-5 to TRBJ1-2; D ambiguous. From germline, CDR1 is MNHEY and CDR2 SVGAGI. V lost 2 bases, J lost 6 bases, and 16 bases lay in between. The CDR3 runs to 15 residues. CDR3 coding DNA: TGTGCCAGCAGTTACCACTTCAGCTCAACCGATGGCTACACCTTC. It translates to CASSYHFSSTDGYTF.

The chain recombines TRBV28 with TRBJ2-2, with 7 bases matching TRBD2. The trim removed 5 bases at V and 0 bases at J, leaving 18 bases unmatched. The V gene's germline CDR1 is MDHEN and CDR2 SYDVKM. The CDR3 consists of 20 residues. The CDR3 loop is CASSGDYRSTRAANTGELFF. The CDR3, as DNA: TGTGCCAGCAGTGGGGACTATCGCAGCACCCGCGCCGCGAACACCGGGGAGCTGTTTTTT.

The chain employs TRBV5-1 and TRBJ2-1, with D uncertain. V was shortened by 0 bases and J by 2 bases, with 15 bases between the two germline ends. The CDR3 is made up of 17 amino acids. The V gene's germline CDR1 is SGHRS and CDR2 YFSETQ. The CDR3 loop is CASSLAPGKPTYNEQFF. The CDR3 DNA reads TGCGCCAGCAGCTTGGCCCCGGGCAAACCCACCTACAATGAGCAGTTCTTC.

The chain carries TRBV4-1 and TRBJ1-1; weak D call: TRBD1 (5 bases). V was shortened by 4 bases and J by 5 bases, with 17 bases between the two germline ends. CDR3 length equals 15 residues. Germline-derived CDR1 and CDR2 are MGHRA and YSYEKL. The DNA of the CDR3 is TGCGCCAGCAGCCGTGGGGGGGTCCGGGGGACTGAAGCTTTCTTT. The encoded protein is CASSRGGVRGTEAFF.

J is TRBJ1-5 and V is TRBV4-3; the match to TRBD1 covers 8 bases. CDR1 and CDR2 from the germline V gene are LGHNA and YSLEER. Trimming took 4 bases from V and 5 from J; bases not matched to a gene: 4. This CDR3 comprises 14 residues. The CDR3 bases are TGCGCCAGCAGCCCACGACAGGGGTATCAGCCCCAGCATTTT. As protein: CASSPRQGYQPQHF.

The rearrangement uses TRBV9 and TRBJ2-7; TRBD2 is a possible D gene (6 bases). CDR3 length equals 17 residues. The germline V gene has CDR1 SGDLS and CDR2 YYNGEE. V shed 0 bases and J shed 1 base, with 17 bases lying between them. The CDR3 sequence: CASSVAEQAGFSYEQYF. The CDR3, as DNA: TGTGCCAGCAGCGTAGCAGAACAAGCGGGTTTTTCCTACGAGCAGTACTTC.

The V and J genes are TRBV28 and TRBJ1-6; a possible D gene is TRBD1 (6 bases). The CDR3 sequence is 12 residues long. CDR1 and CDR2 from the germline V gene are MDHEN and SYDVKM. V was shortened by 7 bases and J by 14 bases, with 15 bases between the two germline ends. The CDR3 protein is CASTTGLRTLHF. As DNA, the CDR3 is TGTGCCAGCACAACAGGGCTCCGGACCCTCCACTTT.

The chain joins TRBV10-2 to TRBJ2-7; D not certain. There are 13 residues in the CDR3. Germline loops: CDR1 WSHSY, CDR2 SAAADI. Trimming stripped 4 bases from V and 3 bases from J, with 10 bases between. The CDR3, as DNA: TGCGCCAGCAGTGTTTCCAAAAACTACGAGCAGTACTTC. It translates to CASSVSKNYEQYF.

The chain uses TRBV4-1 and TRBJ2-5; D gene unclear. Germline lookup yields CDR1 MGHRA and CDR2 YSYEKL. V lost 4 bases and J 4 bases, leaving 16 bases between the germline ends. The CDR3 length is 15 residues. In DNA form, the CDR3 reads TGCGCCAGCAGCCTCGAAGGAAACTCCCCAGAGACCCAGTACTTC. Amino acids: CASSLEGNSPETQYF.

DNA of the CDR3: TGTGCCAGCAGTTACTCCCCCGGACTAGCGACAGAGACCCAGTACTTC. This translates into CASSYSPGLATETQYF. The chain carries TRBV6-5 and TRBJ2-5, with 9 positions matching TRBD2. Germline V gene data show CDR1 as MNHEY and CDR2 as SVGAGI. The CDR3 runs 16 residues. V lost 0 bases, J lost 4 bases, and 6 bases stayed unmatched.

The chain joins TRBV18 to TRBJ1-1, with D maybe TRBD1 (5 bases). The CDR3 is made up of 15 amino acids. V was pared by 6 bases and J by 0 bases, with 14 bases between. CDR1 and CDR2 from the germline V gene are KGHSH and LQKENI. In nucleotides, the CDR3 is TGTGCCAGCTCGGATCGAACAGGCCTGAACACTGAAGCTTTCTTT. Translating it yields CASSDRTGLNTEAFF.

The chain is built from TRBV9 and TRBJ2-2; D possibly corresponds to TRBD2 (5 bases). V was shortened by 4 bases and J by 4 bases, with 14 bases between the two germline ends. This CDR3 spans 15 amino acids. The germline CDR1 and CDR2 sequences are SGDLS and YYNGEE. As DNA, the CDR3 is TGTGCCAGCAGCCCTCGGTGGGAGATCACCGGGGAGCTGTTTTTT. This codes for CASSPRWEITGELFF.

This clone was found once. The chain is built from TRBV25-1 and TRBJ2-5; TRBD1 matches at 9 bases. The germline V gene has CDR1 MGHDK and CDR2 SYGVNS. Germline trimming cut 6 bases from V and 5 bases from J; bases unmatched to any gene: 10. The CDR3 sequence is 15 residues long. The CDR3 region is CASRARDRDKETQYF. CDR3 sequence (DNA): TGTGCCAGCAGGGCCCGGGACAGGGATAAGGAGACCCAGTACTTC.

Note on this clone: The sample contains more than one DNA sequence encoding this CDR3. J is TRBJ1-2 and V is TRBV28; tentatively, D is TRBD1 (5 bases). The germline CDR1 and CDR2 sequences are MDHEN and SYDVKM. This CDR3 region has 12 residues. The V end was cut by 9 bases, the J end by 3 bases, with 11 bases between. For the CDR3, the DNA is TGTGCCAGTAGCCAGGGAGACTATGGCTACACCTTC. Translating it yields CASSQGDYGYTF.

This chain connects TRBV6-5 to TRBJ2-2, with TRBD2 as a possible D gene (7 bases). CDR3 size: 15 residues. The V end lost 5 bases, the J end lost 5 bases, and 15 bases lay between the germline ends. Germline values: CDR1 MNHEY, CDR2 SVGAGI. The CDR3 here is CASSPGGGRTGELFF. The CDR3 DNA follows: TGTGCCAGCAGTCCCGGGGGCGGGAGAACCGGGGAGCTGTTTTTT.

V usage is TRBV15 and J usage is TRBJ2-5, with TRBD2 matching 15 bases. Trimming at V came to 6 bases and at J to 5 bases, leaving 4 bases not matched to a gene. This CDR3 contains 15 residues. Germline V lookup: CDR1 LNHNV, CDR2 YYDKDF (reference sequence). For the CDR3, the DNA is TGTGCCACCAGGCGGACTAGCGGGAGGGCCGAGACCCAGTACTTC. Translation: CATRRTSGRAETQYF.

Note on this clone: The sample carries other DNA sequences with the same CDR3. V is TRBV9 and J is TRBJ2-5; D is unresolved. This CDR3 spans 13 amino acids. Germline-derived CDR1 and CDR2 are SGDLS and YYNGEE. Trimming took off 0 bases at V and 1 base at J, with 4 bases between the two ends. CDR3 DNA: TGTGCCAGCAGCGTAGGGTTCCAAGAGACCCAGTACTTC. As protein: CASSVGFQETQYF.

This chain connects TRBV7-2 to TRBJ2-5; TRBD2 is a possible D gene (6 bases). Germline CDR1 and CDR2: SGHTA and FQGNSA. The CDR3 covers 16 residues. Trimming took 3 bases from V and 0 from J, leaving 14 bases between them. The CDR3 region is CASSFTVSGNQETQYF. CDR3 bases: TGTGCCAGCAGCTTTACGGTTAGCGGTAACCAAGAGACCCAGTACTTC.

This rearrangement joins TRBV27 to TRBJ2-7, with 7 nucleotides matching TRBD1. Germline V gives CDR1 MNHEY, CDR2 SMNVEV (reference sequence). This CDR3 region has 15 residues. V gave up 3 bases and J gave up 2 bases; unmatched junction bases: 7. The CDR3 coding sequence is TGTGCCAGCAGTTTGCACAGGGGAGATCCCTACGAGCAGTACTTC. This encodes CASSLHRGDPYEQYF.

The rearrangement uses TRBV6-6 and TRBJ2-6; D tentatively reads TRBD1 or TRBD2 (6 bases each). Germline assignment: CDR1 MNHNY and CDR2 SVGAGI (reference sequence). The CDR3 totals 15 residues. Deletions cut 2 bases from V and 4 bases from J, with 9 bases between. CDR3 region: CASSYGGLGANVLTF. The CDR3 DNA reads as TGTGCCAGCAGTTACGGGGGGCTGGGGGCCAACGTCCTGACTTTC.

A remark on this clone: This sample also contains other DNA sequences that code for the same CDR3. V gene TRBV6-5 combines with J gene TRBJ2-7, with a weak D call TRBD2 (5 bases). CDR3 length equals 15 residues. Germline V gene lookup returns CDR1 MNHEY and CDR2 SVGAGI. Trimming took off 0 bases at V and 2 bases at J, with 11 bases between the two ends. CDR3 nucleotides: TGTGCCAGCAGTTACTCGACGGGAAGCCCCTACGAGCAGTACTTC. It is translated as CASSYSTGSPYEQYF.

V usage is TRBV4-2 and J usage is TRBJ2-2, with a weak D call TRBD2 (5 bases). Between the trimmed V and J ends, which lost 4 bases and 2 bases, there was a span of 14 bases. The CDR3 length is 16 residues. Germline V gene sequence: CDR1 LGHNA, CDR2 YNFKEQ. This CDR3 is CASSPRAPGNTGELFF. In DNA, the CDR3 is TGTGCCAGCAGCCCAAGGGCGCCGGGAAACACCGGGGAGCTGTTTTTT.

The chain uses TRBV5-1 and TRBJ1-4; D remains ambiguous. This CDR3 spans 15 amino acids. V was clipped by 0 bases and J by 7 bases, with 13 bases between them. Germline CDR1 is SGHRS and CDR2 is YFSETQ. The CDR3 region is CASSLEAGKGEKLFF. The CDR3 nucleotides are TGCGCCAGCAGCTTGGAAGCGGGGAAGGGTGAAAAACTGTTTTTT.

The genes are TRBV10-1 and TRBJ2-5; D not certain. The germline V and J ends were trimmed by 6 bases and 5 bases, with 16 bases remaining between them. Germline V gene lookup returns CDR1 WNHNN and CDR2 SYGVQD (reference sequence). This CDR3 is 14 amino acids long. CDR3 nucleotides: TGCGCCAGCAGCGCCGGGCCAGGATTGGAGACCCAGTACTTC. It translates to CASSAGPGLETQYF.